The sequence of this T cell receptor beta chain was determined in a study of control samples from healthy donors and cancer patients. This table comes from immunoSEQ multiplex PCR, and its TCRdb copy is limited to in-frame clones, with some not included. The sample consists of 85,000 to 100,000 clones, 90% to 95% of them appearing once. CDR3 length: 15 residues. The germline CDR1 and CDR2 sequences are SNHLY and FYNNEI. V was shortened by 6 bases and J by 4 bases, with 18 bases between the two germline ends. The V and J genes are TRBV2 and TRBJ1-2; D is perhaps TRBD1 (5 bases). Sequencing was carried out using blood. The sequence was obtained from a man younger than 30 in good health. The CDR3 sequence: CASRVSGPSVYGYTF. The CDR3 region has the DNA TGTGCCAGCAGGGTTTCAGGGCCATCGGTCTATGGCTACACCTTC.